Included here is one T cell receptor (beta chain) sequence, with context. What it recognizes is unknown. The data were obtained in a study of vaccination and CD4 T cells after COVID-19. CDR1 and CDR2 (germline): DFQATT, SNEGSKA (reference sequence). The CDR3 sequence is 17 residues long. V lost 3 bases, J lost 3 bases, and 22 bases lay in between. Treatment of the sample: approximately 9-day PBMC culture with coronavirus spike peptide pools or control peptides (ViraFEST assay). Sequencing of cultured CD4+ T cell DNA used the Oncomine TCR Beta short-read assay. Using the QIAamp micro DNA kit, genomic DNA was extracted from the CD4+ T cells that had been cultured. MiXCR, run by TCRdb on the PCR reads, gives a single entry per CDR3 protein. The sample lists roughly 15,000 distinct CDR3 sequences, 59% occurring once.

The clonotype was recovered from a human donor who had recovered from COVID-19. The sample was CD4+ T cells from blood, cultured in vitro, taken after SARS-CoV-2 vaccination. V is TRBV20-1 and J is TRBJ2-3, with a tentative D call TRBD2 (5 bases). In DNA form, the CDR3 reads TGCAGTGCTAGGCTGCTTGGAGGTAGCGAGGTAACAGATACGCAGTATTTT. It translates to CSARLLGGSEVTDTQYF.